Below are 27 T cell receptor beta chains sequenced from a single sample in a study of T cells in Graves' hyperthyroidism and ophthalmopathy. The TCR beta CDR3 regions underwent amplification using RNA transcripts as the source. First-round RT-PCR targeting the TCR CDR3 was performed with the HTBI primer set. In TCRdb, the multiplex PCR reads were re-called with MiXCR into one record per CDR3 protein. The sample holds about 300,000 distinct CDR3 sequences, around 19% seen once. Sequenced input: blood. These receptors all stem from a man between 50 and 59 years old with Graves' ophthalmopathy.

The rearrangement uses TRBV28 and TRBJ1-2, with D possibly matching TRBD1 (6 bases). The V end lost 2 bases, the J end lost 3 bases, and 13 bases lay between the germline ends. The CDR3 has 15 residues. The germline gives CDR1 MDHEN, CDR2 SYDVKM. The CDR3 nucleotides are TGTGCCAGCAGTTTAACCAGGGGACGGTACTATGGCTACACCTTC. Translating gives CASSLTRGRYYGYTF.

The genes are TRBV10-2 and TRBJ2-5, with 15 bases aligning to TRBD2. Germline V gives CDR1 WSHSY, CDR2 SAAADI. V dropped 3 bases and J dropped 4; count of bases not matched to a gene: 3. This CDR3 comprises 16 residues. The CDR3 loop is CASSDLGLAGGETQYF. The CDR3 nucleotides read TGCGCCAGCAGTGACTTGGGACTAGCGGGAGGAGAGACCCAGTACTTC.

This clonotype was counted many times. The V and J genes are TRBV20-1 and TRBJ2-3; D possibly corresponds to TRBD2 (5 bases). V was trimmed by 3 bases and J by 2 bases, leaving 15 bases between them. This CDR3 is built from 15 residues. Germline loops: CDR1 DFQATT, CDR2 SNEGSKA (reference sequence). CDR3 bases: TGCAGTGCTAGTATAGGGAGTTTTGCCACAGATACGCAGTATTTT. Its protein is CSASIGSFATDTQYF.

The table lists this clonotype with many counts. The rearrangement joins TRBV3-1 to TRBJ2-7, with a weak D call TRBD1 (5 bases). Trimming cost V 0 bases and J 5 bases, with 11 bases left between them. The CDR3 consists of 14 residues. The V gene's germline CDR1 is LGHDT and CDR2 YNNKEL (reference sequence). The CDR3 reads CASSQDIQGHEQYF. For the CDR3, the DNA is TGTGCCAGCAGCCAAGATATTCAGGGCCACGAGCAGTACTTC.

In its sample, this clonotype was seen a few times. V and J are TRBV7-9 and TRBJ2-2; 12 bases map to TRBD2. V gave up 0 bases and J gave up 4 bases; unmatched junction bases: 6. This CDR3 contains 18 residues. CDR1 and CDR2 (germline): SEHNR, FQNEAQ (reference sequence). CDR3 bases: TGTGCCAGCAGCTTAGCAAGACTAGCGGGAGCCATCACCGGGGAGCTGTTTTTT. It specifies CASSLARLAGAITGELFF.

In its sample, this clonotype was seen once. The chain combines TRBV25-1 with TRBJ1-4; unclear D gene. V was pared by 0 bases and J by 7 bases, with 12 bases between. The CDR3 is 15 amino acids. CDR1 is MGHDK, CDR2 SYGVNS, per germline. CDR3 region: CASSEYRGSSEKLFF. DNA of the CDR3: TGTGCCAGCAGTGAATATCGAGGGTCGAGTGAAAAACTGTTTTTT.

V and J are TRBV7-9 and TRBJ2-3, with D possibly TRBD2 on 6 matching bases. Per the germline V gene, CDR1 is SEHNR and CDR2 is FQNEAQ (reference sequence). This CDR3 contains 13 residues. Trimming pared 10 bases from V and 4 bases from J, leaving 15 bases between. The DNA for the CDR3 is TGTGCCACCGCGCCCTCGGGGGCAGATACGCAGTATTTT. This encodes CATAPSGADTQYF.

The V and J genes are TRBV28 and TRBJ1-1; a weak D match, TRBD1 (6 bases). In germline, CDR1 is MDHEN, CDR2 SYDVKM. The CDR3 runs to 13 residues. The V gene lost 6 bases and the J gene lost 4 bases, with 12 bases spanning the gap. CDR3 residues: CASRQGTGTEAFF. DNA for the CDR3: TGTGCCAGCAGACAGGGAACCGGCACTGAAGCTTTCTTT.

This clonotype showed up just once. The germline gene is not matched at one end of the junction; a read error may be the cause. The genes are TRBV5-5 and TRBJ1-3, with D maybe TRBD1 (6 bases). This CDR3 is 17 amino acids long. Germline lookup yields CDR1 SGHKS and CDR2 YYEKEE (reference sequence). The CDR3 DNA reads TGCGCCAGCAGCTCACTGCCGCCCGGGGGCCGAAGAAACACCATATATTTT. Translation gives CASSSLPPGGRRNTIYF. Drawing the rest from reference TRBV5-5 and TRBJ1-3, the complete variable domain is DAGVTQSPTHLIKTRGQQVTLRCSPISGHKSVSWYQQVLGQGPQFIFQYYEKEERGRGNFPDRFSARQFPNYSSELNVNALLLGDSALYLCASSSLPPGGRRNTIYFGEGSWLTVV.

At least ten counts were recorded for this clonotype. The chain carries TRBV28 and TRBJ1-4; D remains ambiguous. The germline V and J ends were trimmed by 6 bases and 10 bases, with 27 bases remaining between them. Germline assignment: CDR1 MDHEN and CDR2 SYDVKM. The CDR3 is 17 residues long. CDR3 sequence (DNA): TGTGCCAGCAGGACACCGGGAACGGGGTTTTTTAGTGGAAAACTGTTTTTT. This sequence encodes CASRTPGTGFFSGKLFF.

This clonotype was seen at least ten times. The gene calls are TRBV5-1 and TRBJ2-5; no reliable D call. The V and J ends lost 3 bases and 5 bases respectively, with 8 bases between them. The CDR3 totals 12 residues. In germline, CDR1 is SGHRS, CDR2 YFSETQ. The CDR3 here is CASSSTRETQYF. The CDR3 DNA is TGCGCCAGCAGCTCAACTCGGGAGACCCAGTACTTC.

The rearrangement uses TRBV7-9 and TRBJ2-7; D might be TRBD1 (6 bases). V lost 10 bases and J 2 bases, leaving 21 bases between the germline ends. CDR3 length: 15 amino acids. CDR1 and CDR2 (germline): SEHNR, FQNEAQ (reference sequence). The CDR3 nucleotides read TGTGCCACCAGTGAGGCCGGGACAAGAACCTACGAGCAGTACTTC. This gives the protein CATSEAGTRTYEQYF.

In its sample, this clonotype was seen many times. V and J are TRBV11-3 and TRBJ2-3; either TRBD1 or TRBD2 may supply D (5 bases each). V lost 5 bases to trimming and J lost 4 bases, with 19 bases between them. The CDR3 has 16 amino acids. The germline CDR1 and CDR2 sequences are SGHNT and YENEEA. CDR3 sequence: CASSLGFGDHADTQYF. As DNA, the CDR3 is TGTGCCAGCAGCCTCGGGTTCGGGGACCACGCAGATACGCAGTATTTT.

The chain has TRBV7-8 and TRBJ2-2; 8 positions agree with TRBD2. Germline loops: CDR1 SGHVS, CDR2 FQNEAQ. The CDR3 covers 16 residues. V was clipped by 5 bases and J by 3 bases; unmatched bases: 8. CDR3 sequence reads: CASSKGAGGYTGELFF. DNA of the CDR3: TGTGCCAGCAGCAAAGGGGCGGGAGGTTACACCGGGGAGCTGTTTTTT.

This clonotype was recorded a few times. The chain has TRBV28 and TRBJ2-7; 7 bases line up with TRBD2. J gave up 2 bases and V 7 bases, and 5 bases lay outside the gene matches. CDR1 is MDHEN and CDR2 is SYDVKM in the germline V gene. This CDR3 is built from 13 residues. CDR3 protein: CASIEGGAYEQYF. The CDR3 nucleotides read TGTGCCAGCATCGAGGGAGGGGCCTACGAGCAGTACTTC.

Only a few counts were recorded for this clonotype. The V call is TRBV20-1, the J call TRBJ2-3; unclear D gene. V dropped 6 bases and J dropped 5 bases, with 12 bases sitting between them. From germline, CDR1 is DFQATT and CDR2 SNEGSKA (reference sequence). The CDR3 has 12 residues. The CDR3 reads CSAPTLLDTQYF. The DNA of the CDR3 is TGCAGTGCCCCAACCCTCCTAGATACGCAGTATTTT.

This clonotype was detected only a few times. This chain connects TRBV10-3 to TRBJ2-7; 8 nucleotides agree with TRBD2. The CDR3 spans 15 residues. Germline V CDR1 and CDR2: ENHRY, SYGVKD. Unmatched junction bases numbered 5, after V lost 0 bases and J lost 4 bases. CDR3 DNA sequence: TGTGCCATCAGTGAGTCGGCGGGAGGCCCTTACGAGCAGTACTTC. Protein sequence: CAISESAGGPYEQYF.

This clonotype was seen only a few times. The CDR3 spells CASSFPAGTSGGGSYNEQFF. In DNA, the CDR3 is TGTGCCAGCAGCTTTCCCGCCGGGACTAGCGGAGGGGGGTCCTACAATGAGCAGTTCTTC. This chain links TRBV11-3 with TRBJ2-1; 11 bases are shared with TRBD2. The CDR3 loop spans 20 amino acids. Per the germline V gene, CDR1 is SGHNT and CDR2 is YENEEA. V gave up 3 bases and J gave up 1 base; unmatched junction bases: 14.

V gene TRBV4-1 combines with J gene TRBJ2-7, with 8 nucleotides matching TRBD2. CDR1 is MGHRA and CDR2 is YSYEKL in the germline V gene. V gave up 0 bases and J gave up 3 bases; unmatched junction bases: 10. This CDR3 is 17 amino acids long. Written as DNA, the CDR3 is TGCGCCAGCAGCCAAGATGCCCACGTCGGGAGGGGCTACGAGCAGTACTTC. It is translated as CASSQDAHVGRGYEQYF.

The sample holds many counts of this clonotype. The CDR3 spells CSASGNSVFEQYF. The CDR3 DNA sequence: TGCAGTGCTAGTGGTAATAGCGTCTTCGAGCAGTACTTC. The V and J genes are TRBV20-1 and TRBJ2-7; tentatively, D is TRBD2 (5 bases). V lost 3 bases and J lost 6, with 15 bases in between. This CDR3 has 13 amino acids. Germline CDR1 reads DFQATT; CDR2 reads SNEGSKA (reference sequence).

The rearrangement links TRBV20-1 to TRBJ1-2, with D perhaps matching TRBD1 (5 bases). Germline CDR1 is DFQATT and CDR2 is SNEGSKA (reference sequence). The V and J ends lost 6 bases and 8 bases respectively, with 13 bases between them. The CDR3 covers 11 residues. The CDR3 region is CSAPGTEGYTF. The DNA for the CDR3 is TGCAGTGCACCGGGGACGGAGGGCTACACCTTC.

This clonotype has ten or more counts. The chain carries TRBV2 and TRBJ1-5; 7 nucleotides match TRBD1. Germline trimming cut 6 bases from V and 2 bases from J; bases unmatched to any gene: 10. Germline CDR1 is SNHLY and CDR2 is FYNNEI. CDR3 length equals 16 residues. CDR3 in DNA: TGTGCCAGCAGAAGTGGTTGGCAGGGGGGCAATCAGCCCCAGCATTTT. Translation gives CASRSGWQGGNQPQHF.

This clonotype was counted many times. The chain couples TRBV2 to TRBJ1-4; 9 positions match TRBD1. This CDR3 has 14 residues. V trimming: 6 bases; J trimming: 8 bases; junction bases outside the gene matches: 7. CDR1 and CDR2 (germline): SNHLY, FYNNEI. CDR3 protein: CASSQGQGGEKLFF. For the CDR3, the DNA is TGTGCCAGCAGCCAGGGACAGGGAGGCGAAAAACTGTTTTTT. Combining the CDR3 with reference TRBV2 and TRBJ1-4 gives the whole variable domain EPEVTQTPSHQVTQMGQEVILRCVPISNHLYFYWYRQILGQKVEFLVSFYNNEISEKSEIFDDQFSVERPDGSNFTLKIRSTKLEDSAMYFCASSQGQGGEKLFFGSGTQLSVL.

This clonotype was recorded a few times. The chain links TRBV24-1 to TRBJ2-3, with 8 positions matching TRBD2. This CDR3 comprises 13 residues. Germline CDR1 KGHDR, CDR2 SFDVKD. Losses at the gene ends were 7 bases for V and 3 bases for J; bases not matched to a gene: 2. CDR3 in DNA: TGTGCCACCAGACGGGAGGGAACAGATACGCAGTATTTT. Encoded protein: CATRREGTDTQYF.

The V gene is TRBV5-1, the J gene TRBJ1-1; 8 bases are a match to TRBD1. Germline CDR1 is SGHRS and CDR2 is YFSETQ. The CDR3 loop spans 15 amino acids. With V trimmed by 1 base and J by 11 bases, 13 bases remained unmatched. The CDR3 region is CASSLMRRQGSEAFF. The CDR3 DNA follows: TGCGCCAGCAGCTTGATGAGGAGACAGGGGAGTGAGGCTTTCTTT.

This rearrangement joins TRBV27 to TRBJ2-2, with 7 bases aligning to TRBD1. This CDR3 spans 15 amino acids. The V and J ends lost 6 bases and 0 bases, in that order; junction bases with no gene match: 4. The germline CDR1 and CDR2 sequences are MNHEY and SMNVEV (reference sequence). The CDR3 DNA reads TGTGCCAGCAGAATCGGGACAGCGAACACCGGGGAGCTGTTTTTT. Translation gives CASRIGTANTGELFF.

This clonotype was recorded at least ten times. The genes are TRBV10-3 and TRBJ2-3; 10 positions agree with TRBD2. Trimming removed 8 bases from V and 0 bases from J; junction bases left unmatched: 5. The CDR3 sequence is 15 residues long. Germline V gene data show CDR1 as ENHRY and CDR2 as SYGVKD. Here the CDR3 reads CAIGVGLASTDTQYF. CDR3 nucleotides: TGTGCCATCGGAGTGGGACTAGCGAGCACAGATACGCAGTATTTT.